This entry lists 6 T cell receptor beta chains sequenced from one sample in a study of cytomegalovirus exposure and HLA in healthy donors. PCR employed 60 Vbeta and 13 Jbeta primers. The assay was immunoSEQ multiplex PCR, and TCRdb's table has in-frame clones only and misses some. The table includes 130,000 to 150,000 clones, over 60% detected once. Sequenced: PBMCs. These receptors were obtained from a woman aged 18-29 years in good health and CMV-seronegative.

This chain uses TRBV6-8 with TRBJ2-1; the D is unclear. The CDR3 covers 17 residues. Trimming left V 2 bases short and J 8 bases short, with 22 bases between. Germline-derived CDR1 and CDR2 are MNHGY and SAAAGT. In DNA form, the CDR3 reads TGTGCCAGCAGTTACACCCCCGACGGCCTAGATCGGGATGAGCAGTTCTTC. This translates into CASSYTPDGLDRDEQFF.

The chain carries TRBV5-4 and TRBJ2-5; 10 nucleotides align to TRBD2. Trimming cost V 6 bases and J 5 bases; bases outside gene matches: 4. Germline assignment: CDR1 SGHNT and CDR2 YYREEE (reference sequence). CDR3 length: 13 residues. The CDR3 nucleotides read TGTGCCAGCAACCGGGGACTAGCGGAGACCCAGTACTTC. Protein sequence: CASNRGLAETQYF.

The chain joins TRBV6-5 to TRBJ1-4, with D perhaps TRBD1 (5 bases). In germline, CDR1 is MNHEY, CDR2 SVGAGI. V lost 4 bases and J lost 4, with 13 bases in between. This CDR3 is 15 amino acids long. The DNA for the CDR3 is TGTGCCAGCAGTTCCCTGACAGCGAGTAATGAAAAACTGTTTTTT. This codes for CASSSLTASNEKLFF.

The rearrangement links TRBV19 to TRBJ2-2, with D hard to call. CDR1 LNHDA and CDR2 SQIVND come from the germline V gene (reference sequence). V lost 3 bases and J lost 2, with 10 bases in between. The CDR3 extends over 15 amino acids. In DNA form, the CDR3 reads TGTGCCAGTAGTATGGGTAGCCGAAACACCGGGGAGCTGTTTTTT. It translates to CASSMGSRNTGELFF.

This clone turned up a few times. In DNA, the CDR3 is TGTGCCAGCAGTTACACCGGACGGGACAATCAGCCCCAGCATTTT. Translated: CASSYTGRDNQPQHF. The chain couples TRBV6-5 to TRBJ1-5; D unresolved. CDR3 length: 15 residues. Germline V gene data show CDR1 as MNHEY and CDR2 as SVGAGI. The V gene lost 2 bases and the J gene lost 3 bases, with 11 bases spanning the gap.

This rearrangement joins TRBV5-6 to TRBJ1-2; 9 nucleotides agree with TRBD1. CDR1 and CDR2 from the germline V gene are SGHDT and YYEEEE. The CDR3 is 15 amino acids. After removal of 2 bases from V and 6 bases from J, the junction contained 8 bases not matched to a gene. This chain's CDR3 is CASSLMGQGSDGYTF. The CDR3 DNA reads TGTGCCAGCAGCTTAATGGGACAGGGTTCGGATGGCTACACCTTC. Together with reference TRBV5-6 and TRBJ1-2, the CDR3 gives the full variable domain: DAGVTQSPTHLIKTRGQQVTLRCSPKSGHDTVSWYQQALGQGPQFIFQYYEEEERQRGNFPDRFSGHQFPNYSSELNVNALLLGDSALYLCASSLMGQGSDGYTFGSGTRLTVV.